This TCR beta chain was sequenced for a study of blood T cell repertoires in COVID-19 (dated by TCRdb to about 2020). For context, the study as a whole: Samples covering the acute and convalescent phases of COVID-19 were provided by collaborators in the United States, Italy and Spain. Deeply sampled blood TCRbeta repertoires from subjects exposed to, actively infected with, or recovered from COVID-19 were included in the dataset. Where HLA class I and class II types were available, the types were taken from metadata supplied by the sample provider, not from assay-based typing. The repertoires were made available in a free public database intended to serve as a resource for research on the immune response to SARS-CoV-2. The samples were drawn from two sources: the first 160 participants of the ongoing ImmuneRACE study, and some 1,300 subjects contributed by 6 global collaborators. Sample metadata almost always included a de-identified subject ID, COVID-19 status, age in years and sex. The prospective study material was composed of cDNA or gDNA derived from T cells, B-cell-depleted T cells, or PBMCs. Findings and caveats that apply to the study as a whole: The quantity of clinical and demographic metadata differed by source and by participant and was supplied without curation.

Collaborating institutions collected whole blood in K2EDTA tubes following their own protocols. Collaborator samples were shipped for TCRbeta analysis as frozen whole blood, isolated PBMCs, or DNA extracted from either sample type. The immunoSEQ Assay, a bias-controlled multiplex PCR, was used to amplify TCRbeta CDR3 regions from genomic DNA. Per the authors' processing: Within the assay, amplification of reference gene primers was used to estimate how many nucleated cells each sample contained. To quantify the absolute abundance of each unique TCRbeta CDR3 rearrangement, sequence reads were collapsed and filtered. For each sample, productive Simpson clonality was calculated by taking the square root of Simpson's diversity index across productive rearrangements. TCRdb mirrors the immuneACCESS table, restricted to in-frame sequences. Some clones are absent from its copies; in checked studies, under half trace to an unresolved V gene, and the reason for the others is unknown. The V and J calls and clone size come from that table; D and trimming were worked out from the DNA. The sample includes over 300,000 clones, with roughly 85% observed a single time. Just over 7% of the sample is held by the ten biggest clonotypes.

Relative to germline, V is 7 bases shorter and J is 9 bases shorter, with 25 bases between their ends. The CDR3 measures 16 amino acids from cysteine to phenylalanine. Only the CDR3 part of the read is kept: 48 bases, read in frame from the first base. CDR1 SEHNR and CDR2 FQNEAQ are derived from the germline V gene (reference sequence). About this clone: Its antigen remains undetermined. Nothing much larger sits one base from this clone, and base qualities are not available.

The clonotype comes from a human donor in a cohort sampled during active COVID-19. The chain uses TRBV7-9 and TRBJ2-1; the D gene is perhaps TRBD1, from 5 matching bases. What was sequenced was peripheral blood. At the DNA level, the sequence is TGTGCCAGCAAAGGGCAGGGCCCCCCCGTTTTTAGTGAGCAGTTCTTC. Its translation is CASKGQGPPVFSEQFF.